Here is one TCR beta chain with its context. Trimming took 6 bases from V and 4 from J, leaving 24 bases between them. Germline V gene sequence: CDR1 SQVTM, CDR2 ANQGSEA. CDR3 length equals 16 residues. The sample originates from a study of blood T cell repertoires in COVID-19. Study background: In each case, the material was cDNA or gDNA derived from T cells, B-cell-depleted T cells, or PBMCs.

Data came from immunoSEQ multiplex PCR; TCRdb stores just in-frame clones and leaves some out. The sample holds around 71,000 clones, 85% seen once. This chain links TRBV29-1 with TRBJ1-2; a weak D match, TRBD1 (6 bases). The origin of this receptor is an elderly man with acute or convalescent COVID-19. Input material: peripheral blood. CDR3 protein: CSVVGAGGGEIYGYTF. The CDR3 coding sequence is TGCAGCGTCGTGGGGGCGGGGGGAGGAGAGATCTATGGCTACACCTTC.